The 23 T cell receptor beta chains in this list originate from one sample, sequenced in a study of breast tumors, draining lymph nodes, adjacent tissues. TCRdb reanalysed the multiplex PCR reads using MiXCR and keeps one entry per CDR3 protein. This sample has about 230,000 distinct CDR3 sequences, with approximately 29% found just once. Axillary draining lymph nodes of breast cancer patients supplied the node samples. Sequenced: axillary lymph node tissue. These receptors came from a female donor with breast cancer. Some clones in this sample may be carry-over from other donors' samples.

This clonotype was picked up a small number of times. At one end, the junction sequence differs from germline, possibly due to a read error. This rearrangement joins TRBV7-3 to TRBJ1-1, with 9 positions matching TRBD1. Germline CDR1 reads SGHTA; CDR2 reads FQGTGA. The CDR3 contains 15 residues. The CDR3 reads CASSLTGGMNTEAFF. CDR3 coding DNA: TGTGCCAGCAGTTTAACAGGGGGCATGAACACTGAAGCTTTCTTT. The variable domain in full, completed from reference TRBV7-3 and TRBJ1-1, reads GAGVSQTPSNKVTEKGKYVELRCDPISGHTALYWYRQSLGQGPEFLIYFQGTGAADDSGLPNDRFFAVRPEGSVSTLKIQRTERGDSAVYLCASSLTGGMNTEAFFGQGTRLTVV.

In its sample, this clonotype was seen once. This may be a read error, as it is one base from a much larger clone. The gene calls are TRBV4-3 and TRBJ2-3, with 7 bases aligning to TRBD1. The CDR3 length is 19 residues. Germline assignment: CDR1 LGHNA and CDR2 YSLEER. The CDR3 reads CANSQVVGTEPSSTDTQYF. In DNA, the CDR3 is TGCGCCAACAGCCAAGTAGTCGGGACAGAACCCTCTAGCACAGATACGCAGTATTTT.

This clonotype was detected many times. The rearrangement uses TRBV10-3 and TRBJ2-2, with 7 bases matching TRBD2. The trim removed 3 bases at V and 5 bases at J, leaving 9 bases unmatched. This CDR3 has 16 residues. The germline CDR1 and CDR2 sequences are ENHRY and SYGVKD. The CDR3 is CAISDRSAGETGELFF. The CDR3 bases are TGTGCCATCAGTGATAGGTCGGCGGGAGAGACCGGGGAGCTGTTTTTT.

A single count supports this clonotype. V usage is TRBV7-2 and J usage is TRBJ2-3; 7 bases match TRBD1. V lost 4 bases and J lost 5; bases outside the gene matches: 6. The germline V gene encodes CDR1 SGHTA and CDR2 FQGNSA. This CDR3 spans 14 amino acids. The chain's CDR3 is CASSSGTVGDTQYF. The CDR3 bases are TGTGCCAGCAGCTCCGGGACAGTCGGAGATACGCAGTATTTT.

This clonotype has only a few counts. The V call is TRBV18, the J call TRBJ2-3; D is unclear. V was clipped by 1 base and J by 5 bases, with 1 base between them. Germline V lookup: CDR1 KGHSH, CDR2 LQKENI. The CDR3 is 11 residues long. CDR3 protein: CASSPQDTQYF. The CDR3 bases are TGTGCCAGCTCACCACAAGATACGCAGTATTTT.

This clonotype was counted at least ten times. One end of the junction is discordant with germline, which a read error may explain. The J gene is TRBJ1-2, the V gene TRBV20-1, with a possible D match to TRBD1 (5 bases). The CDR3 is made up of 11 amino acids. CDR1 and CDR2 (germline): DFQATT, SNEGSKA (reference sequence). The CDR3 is CSVRTGAGYTF. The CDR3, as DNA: TGCAGTGTTAGAACCGGGGCTGGCTACACCTTC.

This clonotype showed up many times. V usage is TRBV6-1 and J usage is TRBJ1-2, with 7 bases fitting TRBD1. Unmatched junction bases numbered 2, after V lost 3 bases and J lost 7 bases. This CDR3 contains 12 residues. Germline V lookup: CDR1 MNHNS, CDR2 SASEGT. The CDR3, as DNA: TGTGCCAGCAGTGAGACAGGGTCTGGCTACACCTTC. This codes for CASSETGSGYTF.

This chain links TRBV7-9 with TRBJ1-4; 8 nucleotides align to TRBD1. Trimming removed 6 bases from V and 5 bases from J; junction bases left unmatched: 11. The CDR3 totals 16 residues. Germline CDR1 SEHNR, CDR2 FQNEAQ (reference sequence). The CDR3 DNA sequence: TGTGCCAGCAGACAAGGACAGGGTTTGTACAATGAAAAACTGTTTTTT. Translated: CASRQGQGLYNEKLFF.

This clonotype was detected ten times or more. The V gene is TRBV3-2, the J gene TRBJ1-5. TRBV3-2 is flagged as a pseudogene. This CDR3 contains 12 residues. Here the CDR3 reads CASSQDGQPQHF. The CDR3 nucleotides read TGTGCCAGCAGCCAAGATGGGCAGCCCCAGCATTTT.

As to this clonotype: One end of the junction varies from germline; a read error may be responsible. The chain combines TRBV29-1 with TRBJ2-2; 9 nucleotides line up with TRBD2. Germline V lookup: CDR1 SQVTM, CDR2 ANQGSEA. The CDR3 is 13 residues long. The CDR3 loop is CSVLSGGTGELVF. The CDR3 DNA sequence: TGCAGCGTCCTTAGCGGGGGCACCGGGGAGCTGGTTTTT.

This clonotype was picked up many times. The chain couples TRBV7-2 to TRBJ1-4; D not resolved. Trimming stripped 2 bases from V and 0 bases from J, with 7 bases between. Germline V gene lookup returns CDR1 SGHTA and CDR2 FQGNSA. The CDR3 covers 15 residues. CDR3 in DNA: TGTGCCAGCAGCTTAAGGGCCTCAACTAATGAAAAACTGTTTTTT. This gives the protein CASSLRASTNEKLFF. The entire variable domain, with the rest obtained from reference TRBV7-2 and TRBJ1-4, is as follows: GAGVSQSPSNKVTEKGKDVELRCDPISGHTALYWYRQSLGQGLEFLIYFQGNSAPDKSGLPSDRFSAERTGGSVSTLTIQRTQQEDSAVYLCASSLRASTNEKLFFGSGTQLSVL.

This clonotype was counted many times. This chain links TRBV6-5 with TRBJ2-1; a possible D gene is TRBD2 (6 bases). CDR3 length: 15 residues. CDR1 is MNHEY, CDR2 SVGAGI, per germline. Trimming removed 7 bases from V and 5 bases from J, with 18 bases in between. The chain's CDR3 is CASTPLAGRDNEQFF. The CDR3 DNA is TGTGCCAGCACCCCACTGGCGGGAAGGGACAATGAGCAGTTCTTC.

CDR3 region: CASREHETAEAFF. The CDR3 DNA is TGTGCCAGCAGGGAACACGAGACGGCTGAAGCTTTCTTT. This rearrangement joins TRBV3-1 to TRBJ1-1; D call uncertain. From germline, CDR1 is LGHDT and CDR2 YNNKEL (reference sequence). The CDR3 extends over 13 amino acids. The V gene lost 6 bases and the J gene lost 6 bases, with 14 bases spanning the gap.

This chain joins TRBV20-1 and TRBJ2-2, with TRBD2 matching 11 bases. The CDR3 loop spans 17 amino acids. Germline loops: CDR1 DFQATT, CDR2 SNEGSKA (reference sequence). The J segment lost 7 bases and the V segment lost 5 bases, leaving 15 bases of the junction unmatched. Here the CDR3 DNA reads TGCAGTGCTGACCCCCGGGGGCTAGCGGGAGGAAGCGGGGAGCTGTTTTTT. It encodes CSADPRGLAGGSGELFF.

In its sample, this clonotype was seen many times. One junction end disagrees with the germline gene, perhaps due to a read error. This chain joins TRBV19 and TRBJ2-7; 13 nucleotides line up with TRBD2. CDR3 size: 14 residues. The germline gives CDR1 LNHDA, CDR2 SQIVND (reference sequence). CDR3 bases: TGTGCCAGTAGTATGGGAGGACTAGCGGGAGCCAGGGACTTC. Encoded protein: CASSMGGLAGARDF.

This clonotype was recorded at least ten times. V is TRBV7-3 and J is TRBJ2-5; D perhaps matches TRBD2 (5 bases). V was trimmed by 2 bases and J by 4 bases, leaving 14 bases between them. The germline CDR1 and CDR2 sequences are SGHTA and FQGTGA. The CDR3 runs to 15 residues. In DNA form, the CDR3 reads TGTGCCAGCAGCTTATCCGGGCTAGCTGGAGAGACCCAGTACTTC. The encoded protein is CASSLSGLAGETQYF.

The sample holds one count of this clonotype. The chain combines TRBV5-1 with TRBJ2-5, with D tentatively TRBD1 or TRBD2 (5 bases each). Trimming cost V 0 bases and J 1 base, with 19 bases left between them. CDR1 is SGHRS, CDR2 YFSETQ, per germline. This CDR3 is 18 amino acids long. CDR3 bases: TGCGCCAGCAGCTTGGGAATCCCCAACACCGGGGCCCAAGAGACCCAGTACTTC. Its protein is CASSLGIPNTGAQETQYF.

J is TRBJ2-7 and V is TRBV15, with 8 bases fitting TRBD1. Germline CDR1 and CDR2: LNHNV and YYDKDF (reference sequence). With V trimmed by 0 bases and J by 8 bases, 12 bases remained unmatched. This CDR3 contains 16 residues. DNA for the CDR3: TGTGCCACCAGCAGAGAGCGGGACAGGACCTCTTTCCAGCAGTACTTC. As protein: CATSRERDRTSFQQYF.

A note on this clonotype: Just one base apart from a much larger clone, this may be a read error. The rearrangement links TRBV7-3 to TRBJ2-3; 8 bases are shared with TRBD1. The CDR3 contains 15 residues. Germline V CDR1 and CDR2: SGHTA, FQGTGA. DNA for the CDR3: TGTGCCAGCAGCCCAGGACAGGGCCATACAGATGCGCAGTATTTT. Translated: CASSPGQGHTDAQYF.

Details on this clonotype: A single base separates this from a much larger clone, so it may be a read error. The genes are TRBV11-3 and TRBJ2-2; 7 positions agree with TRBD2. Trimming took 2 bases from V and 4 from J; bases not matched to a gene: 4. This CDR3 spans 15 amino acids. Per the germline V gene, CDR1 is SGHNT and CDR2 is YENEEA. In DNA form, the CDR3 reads TGTGCCAGCAGCTTAACCCGACTAGCCACCGGGGAGCTGTTTTTT. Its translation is CASSLTRLATGELFF. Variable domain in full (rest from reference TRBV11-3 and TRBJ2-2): EAGVVQSPRYKIIEKKQPVAFWCNPISGHNTLYWYLQNLGQGPELLIRYENEEAVDDSQLPKDRFSAERLKGVDSTLKIQPAELGDSAVYLCASSLTRLATGELFFGEGSRLTVL.

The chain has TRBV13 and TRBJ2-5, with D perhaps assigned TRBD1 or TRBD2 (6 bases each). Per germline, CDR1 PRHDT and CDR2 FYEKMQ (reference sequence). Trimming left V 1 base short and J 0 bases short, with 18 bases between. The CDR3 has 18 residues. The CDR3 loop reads CASSLVGAGGRDQETQYF. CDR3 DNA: TGTGCCAGCAGCTTAGTCGGGGCCGGGGGCCGTGACCAAGAGACCCAGTACTTC.

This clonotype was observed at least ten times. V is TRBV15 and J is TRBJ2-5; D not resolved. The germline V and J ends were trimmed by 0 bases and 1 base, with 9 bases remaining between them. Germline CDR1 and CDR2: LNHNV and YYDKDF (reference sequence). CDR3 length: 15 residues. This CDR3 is CATSRDWQVQETQYF. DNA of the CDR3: TGTGCCACCAGCAGAGATTGGCAGGTCCAAGAGACCCAGTACTTC.

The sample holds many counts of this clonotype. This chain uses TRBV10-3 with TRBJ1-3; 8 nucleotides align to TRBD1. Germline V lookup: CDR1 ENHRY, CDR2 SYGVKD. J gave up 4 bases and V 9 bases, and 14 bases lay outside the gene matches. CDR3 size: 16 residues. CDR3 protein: CAISSSTGGTGNTIYF. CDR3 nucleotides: TGTGCCATTAGCTCCTCTACAGGGGGGACCGGAAACACCATATATTTT.